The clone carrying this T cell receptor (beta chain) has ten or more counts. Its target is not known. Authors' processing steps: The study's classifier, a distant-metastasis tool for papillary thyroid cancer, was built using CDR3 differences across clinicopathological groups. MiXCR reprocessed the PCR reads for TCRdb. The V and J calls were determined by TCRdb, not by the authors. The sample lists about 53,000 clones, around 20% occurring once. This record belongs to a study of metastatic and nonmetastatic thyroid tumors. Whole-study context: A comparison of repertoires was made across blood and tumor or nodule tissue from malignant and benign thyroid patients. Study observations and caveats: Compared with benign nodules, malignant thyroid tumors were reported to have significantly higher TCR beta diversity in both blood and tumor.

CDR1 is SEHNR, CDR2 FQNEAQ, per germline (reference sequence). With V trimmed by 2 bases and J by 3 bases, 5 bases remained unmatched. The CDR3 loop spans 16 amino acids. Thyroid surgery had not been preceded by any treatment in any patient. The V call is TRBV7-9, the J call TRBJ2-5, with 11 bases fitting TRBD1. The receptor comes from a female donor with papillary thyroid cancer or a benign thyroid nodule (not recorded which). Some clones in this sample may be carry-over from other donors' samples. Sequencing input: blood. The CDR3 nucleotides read TGTGCCAGCAGCTTAATTCGGGACAGGGGGGAAGAGACCCAGTACTTC. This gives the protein CASSLIRDRGEETQYF.